These 21 T cell receptor beta chains came from one sample sequenced in a study of blood T cell repertoires in COVID-19 (dated by TCRdb to about 2020). The library was obtained by the immunoSEQ multiplex PCR assay. The clones in this table, taken by TCRdb from immuneACCESS, are in-frame only. Not every clone is retained; where verified, under half of the shortfall comes from an unresolved V gene, and the cause of the rest is unknown. Within this sample are 13,000 or so clones, with about 75% of them counted one time only. The top ten hold around 41% of the sample. Material: peripheral blood. The origin of the receptors is a woman of 80 years or more with acute or convalescent COVID-19.

V and J are TRBV7-9 and TRBJ2-7; D perhaps matches TRBD1 (5 bases). The CDR3 totals 11 residues. CDR1 and CDR2 from the germline V gene are SEHNR and FQNEAQ (reference sequence). V lost 8 bases to trimming and J lost 4 bases, with 9 bases between them. CDR3 residues: CASQGLYEQYF. CDR3 sequence (DNA): TGTGCCAGCCAGGGCTTATACGAGCAGTACTTC.

This chain joins TRBV7-2 and TRBJ2-7; D is ambiguous. The CDR3 consists of 14 residues. V lost 5 bases to trimming and J lost 6 bases, with 17 bases between them. Germline V gives CDR1 SGHTA, CDR2 FQGNSA. The CDR3 region has the DNA TGTGCCAGCAGCCAAACACGAGACTCGGGCGAGCAGTACTTC. Its translation: CASSQTRDSGEQYF.

V is TRBV11-2 and J is TRBJ2-1; tentatively, D is TRBD2 (6 bases). Per the germline V gene, CDR1 is SGHAT and CDR2 is FQNNGV. The CDR3 loop spans 15 amino acids. V was pared by 3 bases and J by 2 bases, with 11 bases between. CDR3: CASSFLADAYNEQFF. The CDR3, as DNA: TGTGCCAGCAGCTTCTTAGCGGACGCCTACAATGAGCAGTTCTTC.

V usage is TRBV10-3 and J usage is TRBJ2-2; D gene unclear. The CDR3 consists of 13 residues. The germline V gene has CDR1 ENHRY and CDR2 SYGVKD. V lost 6 bases and J 7 bases, leaving 12 bases between the germline ends. The CDR3 sequence: CAISLARVGELFF. The CDR3 region has the DNA TGTGCCATCAGCCTCGCACGGGTCGGGGAGCTGTTTTTT.

The CDR3 loop is CASSLGVGPSYNEQFF. The CDR3 DNA follows: TGTGCCAGCAGCTTAGGTGTGGGGCCTTCCTACAATGAGCAGTTCTTC. The V call is TRBV11-3, the J call TRBJ2-1; possible D gene TRBD1, 5 bases. This CDR3 has 16 residues. CDR1 is SGHNT, CDR2 YENEEA, per germline. Trimming stripped 1 base from V and 1 base from J, with 11 bases between.

This clone appeared a single time. The chain's CDR3 is CASSDSPGGASTGELFF. The CDR3 DNA sequence: TGTGCCAGCAGTGACTCCCCCGGGGGGGCCTCCACCGGGGAGCTGTTTTTT. V and J are TRBV6-4 and TRBJ2-2; 8 positions match TRBD2. The CDR3 length is 17 residues. V shed 0 bases and J 4 bases; nucleotides not matched to a gene: 7. The germline gives CDR1 MRHNA, CDR2 SNTAGT.

In its sample, this clone was seen a few times. V gene TRBV3-1 (or the pseudogene TRBV3-2) combines with J gene TRBJ1-2; weak D call: TRBD1 (6 bases). The CDR3 has 12 residues. V lost 6 bases and J 7 bases, leaving 12 bases between the germline ends. Germline V lookup: CDR1 LGHDT, CDR2 YNNKEL (reference sequence). The CDR3 region has the DNA TGTGCCAGCAGACACACCAGGGGTGGCTACACCTTC. It yields the protein CASRHTRGGYTF.

The gene calls are TRBV19 and TRBJ2-2, with 12 bases matching TRBD2. This CDR3 is built from 17 residues. With 8 bases clipped from V and 0 bases from J, the junction kept 7 bases outside the gene matches. Germline assignment: CDR1 LNHDA and CDR2 SQIVND (reference sequence). The chain's CDR3 is CASQGTSGGPNTGELFF. CDR3 DNA sequence: TGTGCCAGTCAGGGAACTAGCGGGGGGCCGAACACCGGGGAGCTGTTTTTT. Full variable domain (rest looked up from reference TRBV19 and TRBJ2-2): DGGITQSPKYLFRKEGQNVTLSCEQNLNHDAMYWYRQDPGQGLRLIYYSQIVNDFQKGDIAEGYSVSREKKESFPLTVTSAQKNPTAFYLCASQGTSGGPNTGELFFGEGSRLTVL.

This chain links TRBV7-3 with TRBJ2-1, with D perhaps matching TRBD2 (5 bases). This CDR3 contains 13 residues. Per the germline V gene, CDR1 is SGHTA and CDR2 is FQGTGA. V was shortened by 3 bases and J by 7 bases, with 10 bases between the two germline ends. The CDR3 nucleotides read TGTGCCAGCAGCTTGACTACTAGGAATGAGCAGTTCTTC. Its protein product is CASSLTTRNEQFF.

V and J are TRBV27 and TRBJ2-1; 7 nucleotides line up with TRBD1. Germline V gene sequence: CDR1 MNHEY, CDR2 SMNVEV (reference sequence). After removal of 5 bases from V and 0 bases from J, the junction contained 7 bases not matched to a gene. This CDR3 comprises 16 residues. Here the CDR3 DNA reads TGTGCCAGCAGTCCGACAGGGAGAGGCTCCTACAATGAGCAGTTCTTC. This codes for CASSPTGRGSYNEQFF.

The chain combines TRBV10-3 with TRBJ2-1; TRBD2 aligns across 15 bases. After removal of 10 bases from V and 5 bases from J, the junction contained 3 bases not matched to a gene. The CDR3 has 14 residues. From germline, CDR1 is ENHRY and CDR2 SYGVKD. This chain's CDR3 is CASRTSGGDNEQFF. CDR3 bases: TGTGCCAGCAGGACTAGCGGGGGGGACAATGAGCAGTTCTTC.

This sequence joins TRBV29-1 and TRBJ2-1; D possibly corresponds to TRBD2 (6 bases). The length of the CDR3 is 12 residues. Trimming took 6 bases from V and 8 from J, leaving 14 bases between them. Germline V gene sequence: CDR1 SQVTM, CDR2 ANQGSEA. The CDR3 spells CSVGWGGYEQFF. The CDR3 region has the DNA TGCAGCGTGGGGTGGGGAGGCTATGAGCAGTTCTTC.

The V gene is TRBV7-2, the J gene TRBJ1-2, with 10 bases that match TRBD1. The ends lost 1 base at V and 11 bases at J; junction bases unmatched: 7. This CDR3 is built from 14 residues. Germline CDR1 reads SGHTA; CDR2 reads FQGNSA. The CDR3 spells CASSLDRDRGPYTF. The CDR3 DNA follows: TGTGCCAGCAGCTTAGACCGGGACAGGGGACCTTACACCTTC.

The chain uses TRBV10-3 and TRBJ2-3; TRBD2 aligns across 10 bases. Germline CDR1 ENHRY, CDR2 SYGVKD. V dropped 11 bases and J dropped 3; count of bases not matched to a gene: 8. The CDR3 sequence is 14 residues long. The CDR3 coding sequence is TGTGCCGTAGGACTAGCGGAATGGACAGATACGCAGTATTTT. Its protein product is CAVGLAEWTDTQYF.

This clone was detected once. The rearrangement joins TRBV6-2 or TRBV6-3 to TRBJ2-7; 9 bases align to TRBD2. The CDR3 is 15 amino acids. Germline CDR1 MNHEY, CDR2 SVGEGT. V dropped 5 bases and J dropped 4; count of bases not matched to a gene: 9. The CDR3 sequence is CASSGVAGGRYEQYF. The CDR3 nucleotides read TGTGCCAGCAGTGGAGTCGCGGGGGGGAGGTACGAGCAGTACTTC.

CDR3 sequence reads: CASKREAVVYTQYF. The CDR3 nucleotides are TGTGCCAGCAAAAGGGAAGCGGTGGTCTATACGCAGTATTTT. The V and J genes are TRBV27 and TRBJ2-3; D is possibly TRBD2 (5 bases). CDR1 MNHEY and CDR2 SMNVEV come from the germline V gene (reference sequence). Trimming removed 7 bases at V and 7 bases at J, with 18 bases between. This CDR3 comprises 14 residues.

This clone was observed a few times. The genes are TRBV10-3 and TRBJ1-2; a weak D match, TRBD1 (5 bases). CDR1 ENHRY and CDR2 SYGVKD come from the germline V gene. Deletions cut 4 bases from V and 3 bases from J, with 12 bases between. The CDR3 is made up of 14 amino acids. The CDR3: CAISGQSQDYGYTF. DNA of the CDR3: TGTGCCATCAGTGGACAGTCTCAGGACTATGGCTACACCTTC.

The rearrangement uses TRBV14 and TRBJ1-1; D is unresolved. V lost 6 bases, J lost 2 bases, and 19 bases lay in between. CDR1 is SGHDN, CDR2 FVKESK, per germline. CDR3 length: 16 residues. Here the CDR3 DNA reads TGTGCCAGCAGTCGCCTGGGAGTAGGGATCAACACTGAAGCTTTCTTT. Amino acid sequence: CASSRLGVGINTEAFF.

This chain joins TRBV19 and TRBJ1-2; D is perhaps TRBD1 (5 bases). With 3 bases removed from V and 6 bases from J, the gap between germline ends came to 17 bases. The CDR3 length is 15 residues. Looked up from germline, CDR1 is LNHDA and CDR2 is SQIVND (reference sequence). The CDR3 protein is CASSMRGIEWHGYTF. In nucleotides, the CDR3 is TGTGCCAGTAGTATGCGGGGGATTGAATGGCATGGCTACACCTTC.

The gene calls are TRBV10-3 and TRBJ2-1; D is possibly TRBD2 (5 bases). Germline V gives CDR1 ENHRY, CDR2 SYGVKD. The CDR3 runs to 12 residues. V lost 4 bases to trimming and J lost 9 bases, with 10 bases between them. The CDR3 nucleotides read TGTGCCATCAGTGGGCTAGCCTTTGAGCAGTTCTTC. Its translation is CAISGLAFEQFF.

This chain connects TRBV28 to TRBJ1-5; no firm D call. Germline values: CDR1 MDHEN, CDR2 SYDVKM. The CDR3 covers 13 residues. With 6 bases removed from V and 7 bases from J, the gap between germline ends came to 13 bases. CDR3 nucleotides: TGTGCCAGCAGCATTGAGGGTAACCAGCCCCAGCATTTT. Translation: CASSIEGNQPQHF.